This record concerns one T cell receptor (beta chain) sequence. In the authors' methods: Amplification from reference gene primers served as the basis for estimated nucleated cell counts. The data were produced by immunoSEQ multiplex PCR, yet TCRdb's version contains in-frame clones alone and is incomplete. That table is the source of V, J and clone size, and D and trimming were worked out from the DNA. The table shows hundreds of thousands of clones, with around nine tenths occurring only once. The sample originates from a study of blood T cell repertoires in COVID-19. The CDR3 extends over 12 amino acids. Trimming removed 7 bases from V and 2 bases from J, with 6 bases in between.

V and J are TRBV12-3 or TRBV12-4 and TRBJ2-1; D remains ambiguous. The TCR was taken from a man aged 55 to 70 who had recovered from COVID-19. Sequencing was performed on peripheral blood. The CDR3 DNA reads as TGTGCCAGCACCCCCACCTACAATGAGCAGTTCTTC. Protein sequence: CASTPTYNEQFF.